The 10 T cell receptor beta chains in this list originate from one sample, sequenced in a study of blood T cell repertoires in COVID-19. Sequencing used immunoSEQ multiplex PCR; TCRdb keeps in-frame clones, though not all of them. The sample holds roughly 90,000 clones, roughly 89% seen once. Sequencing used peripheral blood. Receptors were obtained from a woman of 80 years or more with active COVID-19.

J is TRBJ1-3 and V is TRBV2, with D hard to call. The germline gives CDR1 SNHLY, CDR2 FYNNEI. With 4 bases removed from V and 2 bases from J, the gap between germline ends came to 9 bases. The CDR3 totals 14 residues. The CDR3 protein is CASSVGSPGNTIYF. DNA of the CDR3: TGTGCCAGCAGTGTAGGGAGTCCTGGAAACACCATATATTTT.

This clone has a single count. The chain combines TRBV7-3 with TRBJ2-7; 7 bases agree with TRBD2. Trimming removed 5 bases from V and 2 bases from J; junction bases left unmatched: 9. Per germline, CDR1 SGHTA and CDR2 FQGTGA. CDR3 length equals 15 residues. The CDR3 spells CASSIRASGPYEQYF. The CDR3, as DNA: TGTGCCAGCAGCATCAGGGCTAGCGGACCCTACGAGCAGTACTTC.

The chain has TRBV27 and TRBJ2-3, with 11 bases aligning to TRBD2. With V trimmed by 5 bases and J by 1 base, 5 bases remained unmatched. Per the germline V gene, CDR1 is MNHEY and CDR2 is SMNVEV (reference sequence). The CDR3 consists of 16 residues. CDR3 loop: CASSTSGRGGTDTQYF. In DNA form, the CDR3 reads TGTGCCAGCAGTACTAGCGGGAGAGGGGGCACAGATACGCAGTATTTT.

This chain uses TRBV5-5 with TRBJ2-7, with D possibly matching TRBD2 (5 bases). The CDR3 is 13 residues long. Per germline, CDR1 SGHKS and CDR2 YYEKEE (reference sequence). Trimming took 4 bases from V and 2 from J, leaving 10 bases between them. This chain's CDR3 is CASSKGLTYEQYF. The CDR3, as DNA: TGTGCCAGCAGCAAAGGACTGACCTACGAGCAGTACTTC.

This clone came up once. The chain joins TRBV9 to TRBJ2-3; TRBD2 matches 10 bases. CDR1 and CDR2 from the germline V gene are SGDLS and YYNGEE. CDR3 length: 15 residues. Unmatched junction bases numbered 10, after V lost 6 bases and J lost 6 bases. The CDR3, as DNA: TGTGCCAGCACCACTCTAGCGGGAGCAACGGATACGCAGTATTTT. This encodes CASTTLAGATDTQYF.

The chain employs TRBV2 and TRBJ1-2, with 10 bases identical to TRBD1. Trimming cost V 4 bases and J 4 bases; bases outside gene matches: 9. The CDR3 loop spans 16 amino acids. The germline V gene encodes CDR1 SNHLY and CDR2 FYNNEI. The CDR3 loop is CASSGGTGELFYGYTF. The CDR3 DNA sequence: TGTGCCAGCAGTGGCGGGACAGGGGAACTTTTCTATGGCTACACCTTC.

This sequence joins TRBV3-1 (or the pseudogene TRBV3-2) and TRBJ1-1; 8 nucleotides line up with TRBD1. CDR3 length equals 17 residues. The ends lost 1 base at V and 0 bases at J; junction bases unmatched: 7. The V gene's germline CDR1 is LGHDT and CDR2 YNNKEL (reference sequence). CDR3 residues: CASSQARGRVVNTEAFF. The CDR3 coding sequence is TGTGCCAGCAGCCAAGCCAGGGGGCGCGTCGTGAACACTGAAGCTTTCTTT.

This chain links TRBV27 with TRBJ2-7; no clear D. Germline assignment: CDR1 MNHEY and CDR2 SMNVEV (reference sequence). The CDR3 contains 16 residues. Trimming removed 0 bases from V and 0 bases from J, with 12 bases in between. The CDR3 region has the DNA TGTGCCAGCAGTTTATCCCTTACGACACACTCCTACGAGCAGTACTTC. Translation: CASSLSLTTHSYEQYF.

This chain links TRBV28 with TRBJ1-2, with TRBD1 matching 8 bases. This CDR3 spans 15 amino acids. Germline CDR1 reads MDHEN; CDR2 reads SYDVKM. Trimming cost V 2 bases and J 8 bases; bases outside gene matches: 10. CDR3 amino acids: CASSLNVQGAQGYTF. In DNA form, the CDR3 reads TGTGCCAGCAGTTTAAATGTTCAGGGGGCGCAGGGCTACACCTTC.

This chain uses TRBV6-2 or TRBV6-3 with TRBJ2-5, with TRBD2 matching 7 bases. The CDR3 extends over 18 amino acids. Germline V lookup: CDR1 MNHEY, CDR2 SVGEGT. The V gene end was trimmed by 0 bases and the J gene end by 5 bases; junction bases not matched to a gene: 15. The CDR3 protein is CASSYSADVVAGRETQYF. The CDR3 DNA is TGTGCCAGCAGTTACTCCGCCGATGTGGTAGCGGGTAGGGAGACCCAGTACTTC.